Sequencing of this T cell receptor beta chain was carried out in a study of T cell repertoires in cytomegalovirus infection. Study-wide background: TCR beta signatures that were public indicated CMV infection and matching HLA type. Study-wide findings and caveats: Dominating the ex vivo response were TCR beta clonotypes that were CMV-specific and HLA-C-restricted. Individuals carrying CMV plus the relevant HLA were identified by cumulative frequency of public TCR beta families.

Comments on this clonotype: The antigen remains unidentified.

V lost 0 bases and J lost 4, with 14 bases in between. From germline, CDR1 is SGHKS and CDR2 YYEKEE (reference sequence). The CDR3 runs to 16 residues. Each CDR3 protein is one row after TCRdb ran MiXCR on the reads. The sample has 200,000 to 300,000 distinct CDR3 sequences; approximately 9.1% are singletons. The V gene is TRBV5-5, the J gene TRBJ2-1; D call uncertain. The sample consisted of PBMCs. The TCR was taken from a human donor in good health (CMV status not recorded). Some clones in this sample may be carry-over from other donors' samples. CDR3 sequence (DNA): TGTGCCAGCAGCTTGGGGGGATCCCTCGAGTACAATGAGCAGTTCTTC. It encodes CASSLGGSLEYNEQFF.